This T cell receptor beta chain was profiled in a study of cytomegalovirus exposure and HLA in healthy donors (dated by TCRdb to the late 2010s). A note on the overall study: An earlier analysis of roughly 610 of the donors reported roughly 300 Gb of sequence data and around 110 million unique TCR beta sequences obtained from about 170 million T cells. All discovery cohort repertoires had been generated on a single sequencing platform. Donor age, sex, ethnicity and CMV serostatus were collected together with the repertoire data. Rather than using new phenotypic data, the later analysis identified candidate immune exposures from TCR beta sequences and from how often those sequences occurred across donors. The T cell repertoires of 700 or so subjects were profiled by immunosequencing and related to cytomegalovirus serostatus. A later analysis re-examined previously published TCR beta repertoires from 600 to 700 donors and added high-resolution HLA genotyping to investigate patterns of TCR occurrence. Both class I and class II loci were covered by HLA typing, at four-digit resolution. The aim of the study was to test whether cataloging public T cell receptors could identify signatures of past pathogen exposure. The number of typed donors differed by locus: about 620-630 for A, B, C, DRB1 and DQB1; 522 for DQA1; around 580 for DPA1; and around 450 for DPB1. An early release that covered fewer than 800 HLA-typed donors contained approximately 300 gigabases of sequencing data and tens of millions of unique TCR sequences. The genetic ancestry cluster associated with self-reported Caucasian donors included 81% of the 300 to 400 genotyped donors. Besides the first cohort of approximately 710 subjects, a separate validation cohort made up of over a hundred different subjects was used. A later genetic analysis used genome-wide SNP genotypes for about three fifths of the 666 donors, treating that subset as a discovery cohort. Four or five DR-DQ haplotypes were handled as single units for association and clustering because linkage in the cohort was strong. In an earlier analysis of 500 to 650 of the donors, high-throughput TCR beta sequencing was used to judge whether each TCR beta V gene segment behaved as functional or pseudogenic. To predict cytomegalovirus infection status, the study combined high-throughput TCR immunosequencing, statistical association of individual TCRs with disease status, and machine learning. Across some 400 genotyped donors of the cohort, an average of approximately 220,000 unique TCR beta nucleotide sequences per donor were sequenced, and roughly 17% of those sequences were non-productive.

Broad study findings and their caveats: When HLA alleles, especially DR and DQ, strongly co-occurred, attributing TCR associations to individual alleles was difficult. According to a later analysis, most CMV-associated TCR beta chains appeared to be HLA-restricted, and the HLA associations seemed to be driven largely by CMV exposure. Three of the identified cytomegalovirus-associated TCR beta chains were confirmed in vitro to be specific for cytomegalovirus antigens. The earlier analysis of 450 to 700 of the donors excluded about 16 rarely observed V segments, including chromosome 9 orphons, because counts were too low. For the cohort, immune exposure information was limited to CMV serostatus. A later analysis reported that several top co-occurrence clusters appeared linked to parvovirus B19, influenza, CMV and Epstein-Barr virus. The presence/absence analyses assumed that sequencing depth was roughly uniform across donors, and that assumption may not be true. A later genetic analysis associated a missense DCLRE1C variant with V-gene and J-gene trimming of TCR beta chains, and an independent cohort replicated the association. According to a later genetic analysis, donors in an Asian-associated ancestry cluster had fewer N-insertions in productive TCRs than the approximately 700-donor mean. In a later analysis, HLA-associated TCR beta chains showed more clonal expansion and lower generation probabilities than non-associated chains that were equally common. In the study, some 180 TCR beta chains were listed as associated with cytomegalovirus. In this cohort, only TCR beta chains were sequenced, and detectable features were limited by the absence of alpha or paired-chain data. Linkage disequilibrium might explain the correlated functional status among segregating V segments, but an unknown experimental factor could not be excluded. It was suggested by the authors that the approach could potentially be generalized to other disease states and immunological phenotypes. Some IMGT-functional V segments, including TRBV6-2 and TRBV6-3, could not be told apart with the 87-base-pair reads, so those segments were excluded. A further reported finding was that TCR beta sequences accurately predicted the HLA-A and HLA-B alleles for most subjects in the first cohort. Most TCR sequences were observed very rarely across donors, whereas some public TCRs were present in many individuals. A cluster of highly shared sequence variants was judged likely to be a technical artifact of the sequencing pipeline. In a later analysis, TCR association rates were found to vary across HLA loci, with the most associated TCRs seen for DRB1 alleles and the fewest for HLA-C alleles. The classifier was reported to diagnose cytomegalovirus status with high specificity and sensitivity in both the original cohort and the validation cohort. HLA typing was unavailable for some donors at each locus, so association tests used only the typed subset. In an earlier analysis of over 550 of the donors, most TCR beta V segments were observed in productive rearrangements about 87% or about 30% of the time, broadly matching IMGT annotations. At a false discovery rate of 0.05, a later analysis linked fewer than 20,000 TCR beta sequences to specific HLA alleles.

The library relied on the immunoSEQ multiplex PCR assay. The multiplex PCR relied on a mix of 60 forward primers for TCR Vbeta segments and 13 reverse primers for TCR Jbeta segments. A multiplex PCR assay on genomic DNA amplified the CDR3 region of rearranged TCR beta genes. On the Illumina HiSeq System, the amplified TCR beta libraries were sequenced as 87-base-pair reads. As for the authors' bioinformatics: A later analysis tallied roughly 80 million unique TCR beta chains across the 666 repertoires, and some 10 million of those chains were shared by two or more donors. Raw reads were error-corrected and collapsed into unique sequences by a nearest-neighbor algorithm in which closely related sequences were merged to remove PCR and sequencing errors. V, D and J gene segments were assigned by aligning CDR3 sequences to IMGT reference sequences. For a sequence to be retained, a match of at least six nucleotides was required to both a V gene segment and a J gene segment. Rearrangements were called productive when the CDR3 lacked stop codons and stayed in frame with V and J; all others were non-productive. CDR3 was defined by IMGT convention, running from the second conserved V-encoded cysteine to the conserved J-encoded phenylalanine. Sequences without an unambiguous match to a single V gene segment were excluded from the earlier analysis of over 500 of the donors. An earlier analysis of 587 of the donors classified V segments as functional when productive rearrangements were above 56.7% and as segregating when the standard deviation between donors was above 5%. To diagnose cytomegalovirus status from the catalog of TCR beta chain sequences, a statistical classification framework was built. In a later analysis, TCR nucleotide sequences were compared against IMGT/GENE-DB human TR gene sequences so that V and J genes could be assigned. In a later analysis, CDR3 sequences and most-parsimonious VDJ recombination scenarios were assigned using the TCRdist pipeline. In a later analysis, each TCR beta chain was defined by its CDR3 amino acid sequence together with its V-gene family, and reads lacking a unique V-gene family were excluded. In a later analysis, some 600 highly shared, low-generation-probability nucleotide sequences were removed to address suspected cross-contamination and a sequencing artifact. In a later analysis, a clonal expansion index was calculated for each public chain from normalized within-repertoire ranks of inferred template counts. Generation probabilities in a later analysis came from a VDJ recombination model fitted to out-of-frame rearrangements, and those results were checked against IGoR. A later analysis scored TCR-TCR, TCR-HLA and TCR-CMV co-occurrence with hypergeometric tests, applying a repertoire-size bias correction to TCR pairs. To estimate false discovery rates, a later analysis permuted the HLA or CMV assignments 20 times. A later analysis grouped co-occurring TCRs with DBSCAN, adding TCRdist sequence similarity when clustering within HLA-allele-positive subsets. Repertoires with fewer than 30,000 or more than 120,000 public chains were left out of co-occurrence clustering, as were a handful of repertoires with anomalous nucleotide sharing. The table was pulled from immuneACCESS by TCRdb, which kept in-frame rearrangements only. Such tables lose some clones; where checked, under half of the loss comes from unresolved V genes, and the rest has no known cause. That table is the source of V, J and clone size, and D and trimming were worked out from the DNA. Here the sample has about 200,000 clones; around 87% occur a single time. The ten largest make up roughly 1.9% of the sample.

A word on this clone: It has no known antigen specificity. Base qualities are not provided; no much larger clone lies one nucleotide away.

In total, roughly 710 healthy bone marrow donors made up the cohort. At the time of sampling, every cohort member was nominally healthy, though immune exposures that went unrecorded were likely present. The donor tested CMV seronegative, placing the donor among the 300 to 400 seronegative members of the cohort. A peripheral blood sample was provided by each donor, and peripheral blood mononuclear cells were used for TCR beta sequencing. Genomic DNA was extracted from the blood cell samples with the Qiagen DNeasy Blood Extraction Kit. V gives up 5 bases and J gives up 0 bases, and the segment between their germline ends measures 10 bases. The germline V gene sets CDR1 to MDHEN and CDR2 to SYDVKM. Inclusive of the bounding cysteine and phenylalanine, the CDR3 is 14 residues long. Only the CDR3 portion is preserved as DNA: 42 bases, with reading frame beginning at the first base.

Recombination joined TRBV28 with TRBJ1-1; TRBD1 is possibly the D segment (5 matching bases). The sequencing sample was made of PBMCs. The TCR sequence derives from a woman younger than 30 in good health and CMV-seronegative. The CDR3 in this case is CASSIQAMNTEAFF. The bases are TGTGCCAGCAGTATACAGGCTATGAACACTGAAGCTTTCTTT.